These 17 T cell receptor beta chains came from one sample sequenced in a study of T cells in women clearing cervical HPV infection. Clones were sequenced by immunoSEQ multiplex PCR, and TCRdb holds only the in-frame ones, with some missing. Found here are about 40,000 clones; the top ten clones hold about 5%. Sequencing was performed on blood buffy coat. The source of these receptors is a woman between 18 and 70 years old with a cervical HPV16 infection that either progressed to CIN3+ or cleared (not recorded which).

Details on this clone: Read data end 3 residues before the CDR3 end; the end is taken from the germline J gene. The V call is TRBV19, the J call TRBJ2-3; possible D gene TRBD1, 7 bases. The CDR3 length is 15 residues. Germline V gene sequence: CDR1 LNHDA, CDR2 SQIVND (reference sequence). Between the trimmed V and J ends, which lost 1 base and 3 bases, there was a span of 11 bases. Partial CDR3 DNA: TGTGCCAGTAGTATAGGGGCAGGGGGGACAGATACG. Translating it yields CASSIGAGGTDT. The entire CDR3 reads CASSIGAGGTDTQYF.

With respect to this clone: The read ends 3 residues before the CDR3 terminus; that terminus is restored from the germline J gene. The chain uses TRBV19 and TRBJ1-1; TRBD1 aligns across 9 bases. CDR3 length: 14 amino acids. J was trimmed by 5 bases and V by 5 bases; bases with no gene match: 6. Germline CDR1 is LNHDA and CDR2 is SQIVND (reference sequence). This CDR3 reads CASSAQGAGTEAFF. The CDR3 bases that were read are TGTGCCAGTAGTGCACAGGGGGCCGGGACTGAA. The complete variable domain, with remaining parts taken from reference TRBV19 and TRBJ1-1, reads DGGITQSPKYLFRKEGQNVTLSCEQNLNHDAMYWYRQDPGQGLRLIYYSQIVNDFQKGDIAEGYSVSREKKESFPLTVTSAQKNPTAFYLCASSAQGAGTEAFFGQGTRLTVV.

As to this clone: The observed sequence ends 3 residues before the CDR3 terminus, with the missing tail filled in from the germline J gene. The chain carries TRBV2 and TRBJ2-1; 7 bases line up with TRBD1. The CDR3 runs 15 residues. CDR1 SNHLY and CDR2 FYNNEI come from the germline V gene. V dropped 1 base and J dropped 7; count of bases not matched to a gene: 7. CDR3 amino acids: CASSEERTGLNEQFF. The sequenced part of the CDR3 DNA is TGTGCCAGCAGTGAAGAACGGACAGGTCTGAATGAG.

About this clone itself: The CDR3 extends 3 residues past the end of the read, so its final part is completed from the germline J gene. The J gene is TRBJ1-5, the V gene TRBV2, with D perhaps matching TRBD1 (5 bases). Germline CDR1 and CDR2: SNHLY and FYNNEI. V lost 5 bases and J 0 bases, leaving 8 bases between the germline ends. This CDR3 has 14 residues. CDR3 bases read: TGTGCCAGCAGTATGACAGATAGCAATCAGCCC. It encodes CASSMTDSNQP. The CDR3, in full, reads CASSMTDSNQPQHF. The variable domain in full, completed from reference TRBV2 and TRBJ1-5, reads EPEVTQTPSHQVTQMGQEVILRCVPISNHLYFYWYRQILGQKVEFLVSFYNNEISEKSEIFDDQFSVERPDGSNFTLKIRSTKLEDSAMYFCASSMTDSNQPQHFGDGTRLSIL.

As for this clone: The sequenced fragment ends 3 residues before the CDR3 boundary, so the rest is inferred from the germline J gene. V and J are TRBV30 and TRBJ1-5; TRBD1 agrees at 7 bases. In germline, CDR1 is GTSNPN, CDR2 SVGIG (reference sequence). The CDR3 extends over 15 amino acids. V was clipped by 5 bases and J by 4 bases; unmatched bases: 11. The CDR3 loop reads CAWSGAGTANQPQHF. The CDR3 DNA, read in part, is TGTGCCTGGTCCGGAGCCGGGACAGCTAATCAGCCC.

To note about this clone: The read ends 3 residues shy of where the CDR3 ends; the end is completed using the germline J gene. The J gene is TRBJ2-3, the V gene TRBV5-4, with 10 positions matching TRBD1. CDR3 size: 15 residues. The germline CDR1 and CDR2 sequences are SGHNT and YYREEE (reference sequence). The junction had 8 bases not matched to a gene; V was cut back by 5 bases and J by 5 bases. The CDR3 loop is CASSRQGTGEDTQYF. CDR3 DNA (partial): TGTGCCAGCAGTCGACAAGGGACAGGGGAAGATACG.

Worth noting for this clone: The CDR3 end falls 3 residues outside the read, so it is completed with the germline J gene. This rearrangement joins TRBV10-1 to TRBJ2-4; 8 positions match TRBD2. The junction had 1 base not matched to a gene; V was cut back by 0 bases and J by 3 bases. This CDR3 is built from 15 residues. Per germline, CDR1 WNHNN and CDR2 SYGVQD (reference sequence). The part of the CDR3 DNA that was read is TGCGCCAGCAGTGAGTCTGGGACTAGCAAAAACATT. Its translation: CASSESGTSKNI. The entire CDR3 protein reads CASSESGTSKNIQYF.

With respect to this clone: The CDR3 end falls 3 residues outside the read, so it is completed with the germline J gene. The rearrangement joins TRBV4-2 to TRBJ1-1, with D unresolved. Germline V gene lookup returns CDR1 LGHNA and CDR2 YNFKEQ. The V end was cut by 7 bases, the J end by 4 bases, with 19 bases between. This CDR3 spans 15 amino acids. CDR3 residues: CASTSSSGIGTEAFF. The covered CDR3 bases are TGTGCCAGCACTTCCTCGTCGGGGATAGGCACTGAA.

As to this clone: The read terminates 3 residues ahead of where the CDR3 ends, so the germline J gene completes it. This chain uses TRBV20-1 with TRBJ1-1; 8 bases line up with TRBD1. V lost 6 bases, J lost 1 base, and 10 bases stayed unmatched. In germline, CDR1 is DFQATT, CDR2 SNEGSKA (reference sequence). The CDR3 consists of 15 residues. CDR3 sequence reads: CSAKKTGAGNTEAFF. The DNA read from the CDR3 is TGCAGTGCAAAGAAGACAGGGGCTGGGAACACTGAA.

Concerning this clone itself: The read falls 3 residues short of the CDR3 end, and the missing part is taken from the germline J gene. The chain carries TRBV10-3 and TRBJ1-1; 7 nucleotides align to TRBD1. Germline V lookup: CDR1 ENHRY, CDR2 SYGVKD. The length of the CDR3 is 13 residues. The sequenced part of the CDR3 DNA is TGTGCCATCAGTGAGGCCTCAGGGGGAGAA. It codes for CAISEASGGE. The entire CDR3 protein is CAISEASGGEAFF.

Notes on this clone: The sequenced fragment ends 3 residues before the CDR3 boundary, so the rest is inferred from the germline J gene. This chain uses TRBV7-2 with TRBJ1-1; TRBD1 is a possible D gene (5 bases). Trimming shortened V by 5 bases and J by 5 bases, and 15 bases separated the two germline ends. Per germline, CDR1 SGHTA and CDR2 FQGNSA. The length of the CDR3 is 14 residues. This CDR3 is CASSRQGGGTEAFF. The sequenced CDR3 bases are TGTGCCAGCAGCCGGCAGGGAGGAGGAACTGAA.

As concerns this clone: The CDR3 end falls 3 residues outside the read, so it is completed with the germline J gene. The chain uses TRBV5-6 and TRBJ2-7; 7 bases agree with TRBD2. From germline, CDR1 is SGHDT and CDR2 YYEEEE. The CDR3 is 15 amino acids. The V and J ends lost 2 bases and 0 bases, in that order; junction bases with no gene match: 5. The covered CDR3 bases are TGTGCCAGCAGCTTCTTGGGGGGGAGCTCCTACGAG. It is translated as CASSFLGGSSYE. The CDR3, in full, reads CASSFLGGSSYEQYF.

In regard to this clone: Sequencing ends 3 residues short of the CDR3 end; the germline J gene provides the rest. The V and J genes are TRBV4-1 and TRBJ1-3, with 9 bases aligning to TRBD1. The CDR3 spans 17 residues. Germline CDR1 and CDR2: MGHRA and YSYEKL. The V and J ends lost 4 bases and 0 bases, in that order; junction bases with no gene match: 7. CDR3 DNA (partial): TGCGCCAGCAGCCCGGGACAGGGCGGCTTCTCTGGAAACACC. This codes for CASSPGQGGFSGNT. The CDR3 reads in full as CASSPGQGGFSGNTIYF.

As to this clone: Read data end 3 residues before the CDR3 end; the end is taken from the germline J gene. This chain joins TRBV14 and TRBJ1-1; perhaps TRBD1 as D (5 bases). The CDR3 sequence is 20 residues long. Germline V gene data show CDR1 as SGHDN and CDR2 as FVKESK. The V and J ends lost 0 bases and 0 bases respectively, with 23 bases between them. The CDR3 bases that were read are TGTGCCAGCAGCCAAGATAAAGGCGGGAGTGGGGGGTCGGTGAACACTGAA. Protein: CASSQDKGGSGGSVNTE. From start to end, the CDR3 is CASSQDKGGSGGSVNTEAFF.

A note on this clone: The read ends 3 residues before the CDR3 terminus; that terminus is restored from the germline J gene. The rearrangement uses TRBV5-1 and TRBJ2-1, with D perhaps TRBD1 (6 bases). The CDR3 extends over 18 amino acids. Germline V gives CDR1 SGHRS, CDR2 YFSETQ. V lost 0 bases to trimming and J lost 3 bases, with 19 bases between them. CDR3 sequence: CASSLDFPGDTDYNEQFF. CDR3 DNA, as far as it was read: TGCGCCAGCAGCTTGGACTTCCCTGGGGACACTGACTACAATGAG.

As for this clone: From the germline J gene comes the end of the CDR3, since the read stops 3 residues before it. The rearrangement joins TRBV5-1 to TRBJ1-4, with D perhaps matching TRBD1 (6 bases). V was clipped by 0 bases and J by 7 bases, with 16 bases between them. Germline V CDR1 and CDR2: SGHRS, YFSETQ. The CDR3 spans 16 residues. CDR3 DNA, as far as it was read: TGCGCCAGCAGCTTGGAGGGGCAGGGGAGGGGTGAAAAA. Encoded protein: CASSLEGQGRGEK. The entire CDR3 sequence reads CASSLEGQGRGEKLFF.

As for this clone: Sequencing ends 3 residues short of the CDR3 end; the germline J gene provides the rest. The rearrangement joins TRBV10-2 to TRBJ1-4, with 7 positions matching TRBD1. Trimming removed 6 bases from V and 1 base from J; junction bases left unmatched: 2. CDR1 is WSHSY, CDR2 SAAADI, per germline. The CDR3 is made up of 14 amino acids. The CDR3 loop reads CASRPGGTNEKLFF. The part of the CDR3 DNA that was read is TGCGCCAGCAGACCAGGGGGAACTAATGAAAAA.